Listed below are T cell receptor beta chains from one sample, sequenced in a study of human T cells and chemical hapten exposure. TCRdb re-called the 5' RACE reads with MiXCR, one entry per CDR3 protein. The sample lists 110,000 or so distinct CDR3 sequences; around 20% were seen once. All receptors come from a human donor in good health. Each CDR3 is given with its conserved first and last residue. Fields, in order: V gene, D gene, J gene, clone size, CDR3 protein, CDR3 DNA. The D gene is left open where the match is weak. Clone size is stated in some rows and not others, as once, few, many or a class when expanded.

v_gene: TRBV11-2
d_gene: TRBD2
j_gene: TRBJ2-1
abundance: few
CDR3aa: CASSRDGLATRREQFF
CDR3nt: TGTGCCAGCAGCCGCGACGGACTAGCGACTCGGAGAGAGCAGTTCTTC

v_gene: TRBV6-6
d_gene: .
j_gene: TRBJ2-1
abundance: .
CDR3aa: CASSYSPEGEQFF
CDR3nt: TGTGCCAGCAGTTACTCCCCAGAGGGAGAGCAGTTCTTC

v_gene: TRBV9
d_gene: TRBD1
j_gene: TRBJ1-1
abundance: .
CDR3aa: CASSWDRYTEAFF
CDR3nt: TGTGCCAGCAGCTGGGACAGATACACTGAAGCTTTCTTT

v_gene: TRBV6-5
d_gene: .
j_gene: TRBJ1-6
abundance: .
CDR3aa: CASSPQGLGRSPLHF
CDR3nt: TGTGCCAGCAGTCCGCAAGGCCTGGGTCGTTCACCCCTCCACTTT

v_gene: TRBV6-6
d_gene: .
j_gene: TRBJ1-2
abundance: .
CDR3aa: CASSTPGNGYTF
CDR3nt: TGTGCCAGCAGTACTCCAGGGAATGGCTACACCTTC

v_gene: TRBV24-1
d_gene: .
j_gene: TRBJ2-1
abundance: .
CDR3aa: CATSDLQGSSYNEQFF
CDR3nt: TGTGCCACCAGTGACCTACAGGGAAGTTCCTACAATGAGCAGTTCTTC

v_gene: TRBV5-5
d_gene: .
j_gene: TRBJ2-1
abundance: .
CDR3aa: CASSLLGPSAGGPGGEQFF
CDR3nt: TGTGCCAGCAGCTTGCTCGGGCCGTCGGCCGGAGGGCCGGGTGGTGAGCAGTTCTTC

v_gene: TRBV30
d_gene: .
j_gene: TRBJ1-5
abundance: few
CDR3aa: CAWSVGNQPQHF
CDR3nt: TGTGCCTGGAGTGTAGGGAATCAGCCCCAGCATTTT

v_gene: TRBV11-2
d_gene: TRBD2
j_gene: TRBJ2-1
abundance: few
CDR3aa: CASSRLTSGPYNEQFF
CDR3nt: TGTGCCAGCAGCCGGCTGACTAGCGGGCCCTACAATGAGCAGTTCTTC

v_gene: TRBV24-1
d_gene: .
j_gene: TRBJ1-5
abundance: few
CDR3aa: CATSDAGSNQPQHF
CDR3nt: TGTGCCACCAGTGATGCGGGGTCCAATCAGCCCCAGCATTTT

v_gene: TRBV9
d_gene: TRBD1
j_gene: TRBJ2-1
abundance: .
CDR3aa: CASSPWTGHNEQFF
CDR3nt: TGTGCCAGCAGCCCATGGACAGGCCACAATGAGCAGTTCTTC

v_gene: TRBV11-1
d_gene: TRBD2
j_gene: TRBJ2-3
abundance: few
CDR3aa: CASSLPAGGPDTQYF
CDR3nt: TGTGCCAGCAGCTTACCAGCGGGAGGGCCAGATACGCAGTATTTT

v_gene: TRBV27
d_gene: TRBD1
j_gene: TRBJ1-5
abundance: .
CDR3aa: CASSPNRWTGRQPQHF
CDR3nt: TGTGCCAGCAGTCCGAACCGCTGGACAGGACGTCAGCCCCAGCATTTT

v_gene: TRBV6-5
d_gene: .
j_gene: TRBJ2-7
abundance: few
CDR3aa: CASSYSSGQSFYEQYF
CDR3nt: TGTGCCAGCAGTTACTCGTCCGGGCAGAGCTTTTACGAGCAGTACTTC

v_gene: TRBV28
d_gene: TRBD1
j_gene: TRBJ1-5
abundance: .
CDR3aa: CASNLGRGRGNQPQHF
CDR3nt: TGTGCCAGCAATTTGGGGAGGGGGCGAGGCAATCAGCCCCAGCATTTT